This T cell receptor beta chain was captured in a study of beta chain features in type 1 diabetes. cDNA synthesis used the whole RNA isolate, giving expressed TCRB sequences. Sequenced by immunoSEQ multiplex PCR; TCRdb stores in-frame clones only, minus some. The sample lists about 150,000 clones, 10% occurring once. Material: naive CD4+ T cells from blood. The receptor was isolated from a man younger than 35 in good health.

The CDR3 here is CASRNDGVSGNTIYF. The CDR3 nucleotides are TGTGCCAGTAGAAACGACGGGGTTTCTGGAAACACCATATATTTT. V gene TRBV19 combines with J gene TRBJ1-3; D gene unclear. CDR3 length: 15 amino acids. Trimming stripped 6 bases from V and 1 base from J, with 13 bases between. CDR1 LNHDA and CDR2 SQIVND come from the germline V gene (reference sequence). Combining the CDR3 with reference TRBV19 and TRBJ1-3 gives the whole variable domain DGGITQSPKYLFRKEGQNVTLSCEQNLNHDAMYWYRQDPGQGLRLIYYSQIVNDFQKGDIAEGYSVSREKKESFPLTVTSAQKNPTAFYLCASRNDGVSGNTIYFGEGSWLTVV.